Given below is one T cell receptor (beta chain) in context. The sample comes from a study of CD8 T cells in ankylosing spondylitis. TCRdb used MiXCR to reprocess the 5' RACE reads, holding one entry per CDR3 protein. This sample has around 150,000 distinct CDR3 sequences, with 25% to 35% found just once. The germline V gene encodes CDR1 SGHRS and CDR2 YFSETQ. This CDR3 region has 14 residues. Trimming took 7 bases from V and 1 from J; bases not matched to a gene: 3. The sequencing sample was made of synovial fluid, either unsorted or a sorted T cell fraction (not recorded which). J is TRBJ2-2 and V is TRBV5-1; 8 bases are shared with TRBD2. This TCR was sampled from a male donor with ankylosing spondylitis. The CDR3 coding sequence is TGCGCCAGCTCGCGGGGGGTGAACACCGGGGAGCTGTTTTTT. Protein product: CASSRGVNTGELFF.